The 6 T cell receptor beta chains below all came from one sample that was sequenced in a study of CXCR3-negative and CXCR3-positive naive CD8 T cells. Researchers prepared the TRB cDNA libraries using 5' RACE with UMI labels. Reprocessing the 5' RACE reads, TCRdb reports a single entry for every CDR3 protein and omits DNA. This sample's table has some 130,000 distinct CDR3 sequences. Sequenced: naive CXCR3- CD8+ T cells from blood. Subset described: CD45RO-CCR7+CD27+CD95- naive CD8+ T cells lacking CXCR3 (TNR3-). The receptors originated from a human donor in good health. Some clones in this sample may be carry-over from other donors' samples.

The genes are TRBV10-3 and TRBJ2-7; as DNA is missing, the TRBD2 call by TCRdb cannot be tested. CDR3 size: 16 residues. The germline V gene has CDR1 ENHRY and CDR2 SYGVKD. The CDR3 reads CATTGTSGALSYEQYF.

This chain links TRBV20-1 with TRBJ2-1. Germline V gene lookup returns CDR1 DFQATT and CDR2 SNEGSKA (reference sequence). The CDR3 loop spans 11 amino acids. The CDR3 is CSASWNNEQFF.

The chain recombines TRBV5-1 with TRBJ2-7; the D call from TCRdb, TRBD1, cannot be confirmed without DNA. Germline V CDR1 and CDR2: SGHRS, YFSETQ. This CDR3 region has 14 residues. The CDR3 is CASTPRQGAYEQYF.

The chain uses TRBV4-2 and TRBJ2-2; absent DNA, TCRdb's TRBD1 call cannot be checked. The germline gives CDR1 LGHNA, CDR2 YNFKEQ. The CDR3 is 17 residues long. The CDR3 protein is CASSQDWGGVITGELFF.

The genes are TRBV4-3 and TRBJ2-4; TCRdb's D gene call, TRBD1, goes unchecked for lack of DNA. Germline V gene sequence: CDR1 LGHNA, CDR2 YSLEER. CDR3 size: 19 residues. CDR3 region: CASSRPGQGLFAAKNIQYF.

The chain combines TRBV3-1 with TRBJ2-7; TCRdb lists TRBD1, though no DNA is available to test this call. Germline-derived CDR1 and CDR2 are LGHDT and YNNKEL (reference sequence). This CDR3 region has 14 residues. The CDR3 is CASTSRDASYEQYF.